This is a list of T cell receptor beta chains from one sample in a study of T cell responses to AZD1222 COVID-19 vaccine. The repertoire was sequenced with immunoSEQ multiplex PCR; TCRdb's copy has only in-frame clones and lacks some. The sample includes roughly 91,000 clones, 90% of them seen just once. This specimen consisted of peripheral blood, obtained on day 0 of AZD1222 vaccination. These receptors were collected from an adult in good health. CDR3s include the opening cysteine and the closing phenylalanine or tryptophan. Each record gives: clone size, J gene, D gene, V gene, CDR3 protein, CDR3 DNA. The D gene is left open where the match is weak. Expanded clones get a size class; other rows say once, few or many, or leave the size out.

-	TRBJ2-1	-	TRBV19	CASSIDLRGSYNEQFF	TGTGCCAGTAGTATAGATCTGAGGGGATCCTACAATGAGCAGTTCTTC
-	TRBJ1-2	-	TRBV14	CASSQDLDYGYTF	TGTGCCAGCAGCCAAGATCTGGACTATGGCTACACCTTC
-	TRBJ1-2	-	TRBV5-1	CASSPPGGGYTF	TGCGCCAGCAGCCCGCCGGGCGGGGGCTACACCTTC
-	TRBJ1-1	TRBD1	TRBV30	CAWSKQGLGTEAFF	TGTGCCTGGAGTAAACAGGGGTTAGGCACTGAAGCTTTCTTT
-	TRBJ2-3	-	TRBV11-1	CASSLGAATQYF	TGTGCCAGCAGCTTAGGGGCGGCTACGCAGTATTTT
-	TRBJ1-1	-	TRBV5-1	CASSLQGSEAFF	TGCGCCAGCAGCTTGCAGGGTTCTGAAGCTTTCTTT
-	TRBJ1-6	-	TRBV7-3	CASSLGQGGGSPLHF	TGTGCCAGCAGCTTAGGTCAGGGCGGAGGATCACCCCTCCACTTT
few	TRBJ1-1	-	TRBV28	CASTSLEGKNTEAFF	TGTGCCAGCACCTCCCTGGAGGGGAAGAACACTGAAGCTTTCTTT
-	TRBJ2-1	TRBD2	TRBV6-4	CASSVSLAGDDEQFF	TGTGCCAGCAGTGTCTCACTAGCGGGAGACGATGAGCAGTTCTTC
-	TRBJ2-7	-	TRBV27	CASSFGDFYEQYF	TGTGCCAGCAGTTTCGGGGACTTCTACGAGCAGTACTTC
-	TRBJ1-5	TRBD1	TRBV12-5	CASGLEGGQGNQPQHF	TGTGCTAGTGGTTTGGAAGGAGGACAGGGCAATCAGCCCCAGCATTTT
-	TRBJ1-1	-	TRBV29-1	CSVFVGLNTEAFF	TGCAGCGTTTTTGTCGGACTGAACACTGAAGCTTTCTTT
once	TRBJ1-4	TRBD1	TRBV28	CASRGQLNEKLFF	TGTGCCAGCAGGGGACAGCTTAATGAAAAACTGTTTTTT
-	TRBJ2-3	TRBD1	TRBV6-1	CASSEGQGVTDTQYF	TGTGCCAGCAGTGAGGGACAGGGAGTAACAGATACGCAGTATTTT
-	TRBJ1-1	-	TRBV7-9	CASSLALPEAFF	TGTGCCAGCAGCTTAGCGCTTCCTGAAGCTTTCTTT
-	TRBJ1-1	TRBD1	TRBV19	CASRDRDTEAFF	TGTGCGAGCCGGGACAGAGACACTGAAGCTTTCTTT
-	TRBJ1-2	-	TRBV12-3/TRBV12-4	CASSLAAAYGYTF	TGTGCCAGCAGTTTAGCGGCAGCCTATGGCTACACCTTC
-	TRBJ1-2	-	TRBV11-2	CASSFDRLRGYTF	TGTGCCAGCAGCTTCGACAGACTAAGAGGCTACACCTTC
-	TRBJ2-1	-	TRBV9	CASSQYWTSSSYNEQFF	TGTGCCAGCAGCCAGTACTGGACCTCGAGCTCCTACAATGAGCAGTTCTTC
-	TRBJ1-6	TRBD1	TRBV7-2	CASSSTGSSSPLHF	TGTGCCAGCAGCTCGACAGGGTCCAGTTCACCCCTCCACTTT
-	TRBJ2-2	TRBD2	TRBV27	CASLGTGLAGVTGELFF	TGTGCCAGCCTCGGGACCGGACTAGCGGGAGTTACCGGGGAGCTGTTTTTT
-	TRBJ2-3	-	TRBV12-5	CASGLGQAAGDTQYF	TGTGCTAGTGGTTTGGGACAAGCGGCAGGAGATACGCAGTATTTT
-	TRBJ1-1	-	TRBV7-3	CASSQQGYGTEAFF	TGTGCCAGCAGCCAACAGGGTTATGGGACTGAAGCTTTCTTT
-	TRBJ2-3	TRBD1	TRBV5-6	CASTSDRGLSDTQYF	TGTGCCAGCACCTCTGACAGGGGTCTCTCAGATACGCAGTATTTT
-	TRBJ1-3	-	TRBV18	CASSPSGAGDSGNTIYF	TGTGCCAGCTCACCAAGTGGTGCAGGGGACTCTGGAAACACCATATATTTT
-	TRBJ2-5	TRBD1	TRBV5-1	CASSTNRDRKETQYF	TGCGCCAGCAGCACCAACCGGGACAGAAAAGAGACCCAGTACTTC